This is a list of T cell receptor beta chains from one sample in a study of blood T cell repertoires in COVID-19. Measured with immunoSEQ multiplex PCR; TCRdb has only the in-frame clones, and not every one. The repertoire holds about 50,000 clones, with almost 95% as singletons. Sequenced input: peripheral blood. The source is a man in his fifties with active COVID-19. The CDR3 runs from the conserved cysteine through the conserved F or W. Fields, in order: V gene, clone size, J gene, CDR3 length, CDR3 protein. Clone size is not always given. Where it is, it says once, few, many or a class for expanded clones.

v_gene: TRBV5-6; abundance: NA; j_gene: TRBJ2-7; len: 13; CDR3aa: CASSAAQGYGQYF
v_gene: TRBV2; abundance: once; j_gene: TRBJ1-5; len: 15; CDR3aa: CASSLDRGMAQPQHF
v_gene: TRBV28; abundance: NA; j_gene: TRBJ1-5; len: 16; CDR3aa: CASSLGVRGGNQPQHF
v_gene: TRBV7-6; abundance: once; j_gene: TRBJ2-5; len: 15; CDR3aa: CASSLYHRGGETQYF
v_gene: TRBV7-9; abundance: NA; j_gene: TRBJ1-6; len: 16; CDR3aa: CASQSRPGQGGSPLHF
v_gene: TRBV5-1; abundance: NA; j_gene: TRBJ2-1; len: 10; CDR3aa: CASSLRGQFF
v_gene: TRBV5-5; abundance: NA; j_gene: TRBJ2-3; len: 15; CDR3aa: CASSPRTHRTDTQYF
v_gene: TRBV2; abundance: NA; j_gene: TRBJ2-7; len: 12; CDR3aa: CASSRSGYEQYF
v_gene: TRBV7-3; abundance: NA; j_gene: TRBJ2-1; len: 16; CDR3aa: CASSSPQGTSYNEQFF
v_gene: TRBV27; abundance: NA; j_gene: TRBJ2-7; len: 15; CDR3aa: CASSFTGTGGFGQYF
v_gene: TRBV27; abundance: NA; j_gene: TRBJ2-1; len: 14; CDR3aa: CASKRASGNDEQFF
v_gene: TRBV7-2; abundance: NA; j_gene: TRBJ1-6; len: 16; CDR3aa: CASAPGGAPFNSPLHF
v_gene: TRBV10-3; abundance: NA; j_gene: TRBJ1-5; len: 14; CDR3aa: CAISESDGNQPQHF
v_gene: TRBV7-6; abundance: once; j_gene: TRBJ2-1; len: 15; CDR3aa: CASSLGGTGFNEQFF
v_gene: TRBV12-3/TRBV12-4; abundance: NA; j_gene: TRBJ2-6; len: 13; CDR3aa: CAGQSSGANVLTF
v_gene: TRBV10-3; abundance: NA; j_gene: TRBJ1-3; len: 16; CDR3aa: CAISDPGTASGNTIYF
v_gene: TRBV28; abundance: NA; j_gene: TRBJ2-4; len: 15; CDR3aa: CASSPGGLAGWHSVF
v_gene: TRBV5-8; abundance: NA; j_gene: TRBJ2-1; len: 12; CDR3aa: CASSFYNNEQFF
v_gene: TRBV10-3; abundance: NA; j_gene: TRBJ1-2; len: 13; CDR3aa: CAINYDRGHGYTF
v_gene: TRBV9; abundance: NA; j_gene: TRBJ2-3; len: 18; CDR3aa: CASSVFRGGGPDADTQYF
v_gene: TRBV28; abundance: NA; j_gene: TRBJ1-1; len: 13; CDR3aa: CASLEAGRAEAFF
v_gene: TRBV7-9; abundance: NA; j_gene: TRBJ1-6; len: 16; CDR3aa: CASARGSSSYNSPLHF
v_gene: TRBV10-3; abundance: NA; j_gene: TRBJ2-5; len: 15; CDR3aa: CATLDAGAPQETQYF
v_gene: TRBV7-2; abundance: NA; j_gene: TRBJ1-2; len: 14; CDR3aa: CASSYEQGLGGYTF
v_gene: TRBV6-6; abundance: NA; j_gene: TRBJ1-1; len: 14; CDR3aa: CASSLGQGKGEAFF
v_gene: TRBV5-1; abundance: NA; j_gene: TRBJ1-1; len: 13; CDR3aa: CASSPRVATEAFF
v_gene: TRBV10-3; abundance: NA; j_gene: TRBJ2-5; len: 13; CDR3aa: CAISQGGGETQYF
v_gene: TRBV7-9; abundance: NA; j_gene: TRBJ2-4; len: 16; CDR3aa: CASSFSDRDRSRIQYF
v_gene: TRBV23-1; abundance: NA; j_gene: TRBJ1-2; len: 19; CDR3aa: CASSQSGISRQGNHCGYTF
v_gene: TRBV7-9; abundance: NA; j_gene: TRBJ1-1; len: 15; CDR3aa: CASSPMGGINTEAFF